A selection of T cell receptor beta chains follows, all from one sample in a study of early T cells in non-severe SARS-CoV-2 infection. TCRdb re-called the 5' RACE reads through MiXCR, storing one row per CDR3 protein. Here the sample spans 25,000 to 30,000 distinct CDR3 sequences, 5.3% being singletons. The sample comprised whole blood. The receptors were sampled from an adult who was a healthcare worker with PCR-confirmed SARS-CoV-2 infection or an uninfected control (not recorded which). CDR3s include the opening cysteine and the closing phenylalanine or tryptophan. D genes are given only for firm matches. Rows give clone size only sometimes, using once, few, many, or a class for an expanded clone.

>TRBJ2-7|-|many|TRBV19
CASSTPGVSYEQYF
TGTGCCAGTAGTACCCCTGGAGTCTCCTACGAGCAGTACTTC
>TRBJ2-7|-|many|TRBV7-9
CASSEQGNEQYF
TGTGCCAGCAGCGAACAGGGAAACGAGCAGTACTTC
>TRBJ2-3|-|many|TRBV29-1
CSVFPRLAGTDTQYF
TGCAGCGTTTTCCCCCGACTGGCAGGCACAGATACGCAGTATTTT
>TRBJ2-7|-|many|TRBV28
CASSPALMPYEQYF
TGTGCCAGCAGTCCCGCCCTCATGCCCTACGAGCAGTACTTC
>TRBJ2-3|TRBD1|many|TRBV10-3
CAINPGGQGGNTQYF
TGTGCCATCAACCCTGGAGGACAGGGGGGGAATACGCAGTATTTT
>TRBJ2-1|TRBD2|many|TRBV2
CASSQTSGMGVVSYNEQFF
TGTGCCAGCAGTCAGACTAGCGGGATGGGAGTTGTTTCCTACAATGAGCAGTTCTTC
>TRBJ1-1|-|-|TRBV6-2/TRBV6-3
CASSYRGYITEAFF
TGTGCCAGCAGTTACCGGGGGTATATAACTGAAGCTTTCTTT
>TRBJ1-2|-|many|TRBV19
CASRRDRTYGYTF
TGTGCCAGTAGGCGGGACCGCACCTATGGCTACACCTTC
>TRBJ2-1|-|many|TRBV6-5
CASSYGTPSYNEQFF
TGTGCCAGCAGTTACGGAACTCCCTCCTACAATGAGCAGTTCTTC
>TRBJ2-3|TRBD2|many|TRBV5-1
CASSLAEWEGLPDTQYF
TGCGCCAGCAGCTTGGCGGAGTGGGAGGGCCTCCCAGATACGCAGTATTTT
>TRBJ2-2|-|many|TRBV4-1
CASSPLSGELFF
TGCGCCAGCAGCCCATTATCCGGGGAGCTGTTTTTT
>TRBJ2-1|TRBD1|many|TRBV7-6
CASSPGTANNEQFF
TGTGCCAGCAGCCCGGGGACAGCTAACAATGAGCAGTTCTTC
>TRBJ1-1|TRBD1|many|TRBV6-5
CASSLAPSGQGAFF
TGTGCCAGCAGCCTCGCCCCCTCTGGACAGGGAGCTTTCTTT
>TRBJ2-3|-|medium-sized|TRBV18
CASSLTDTQYF
TGTGCCAGCAGCTTAACAGATACGCAGTATTTT
>TRBJ2-2|-|medium-sized|TRBV4-3
CASSQVAGQDTGELFF
TGCGCCAGCAGCCAAGTCGCAGGGCAGGACACCGGGGAGCTGTTTTTT
>TRBJ2-1|-|many|TRBV12-3/TRBV12-4
CASGASIHEQFF
TGTGCCAGCGGCGCCTCCATCCATGAGCAGTTCTTC
>TRBJ2-7|-|many|TRBV28
CASSPASSEAYEQYF
TGTGCCAGCAGTCCCGCTAGCTCGGAGGCCTACGAGCAGTACTTC
>TRBJ2-1|TRBD2|many|TRBV10-2
CASSDSLAGDEQFF
TGCGCCAGCAGTGATTCACTAGCGGGAGATGAGCAGTTCTTC
>TRBJ2-5|TRBD2|many|TRBV20-1
CSARASGRQTQYF
TGCAGTGCTAGAGCTAGCGGGAGGCAGACCCAGTACTTC
>TRBJ2-6|TRBD2|few|TRBV13
CASSLRGGRPPGANVLTF
TGTGCCAGCAGCTTGCGCGGGGGGCGCCCACCTGGGGCCAACGTCCTGACTTTC
>TRBJ2-1|TRBD2|many|TRBV7-6
CASSPWGGSSYNEQFF
TGTGCCAGCAGCCCCTGGGGGGGGAGCTCCTACAATGAGCAGTTCTTC
>TRBJ2-1|TRBD2|many|TRBV20-1
CSARDQGGLAGNYEQFF
TGCAGTGCTAGAGATCAGGGGGGACTAGCGGGGAACTATGAGCAGTTCTTC
>TRBJ2-1|-|many|TRBV2
CASSLARSYNEQFF
TGTGCCAGCAGCCTAGCGCGCTCCTACAATGAGCAGTTCTTC
>TRBJ2-7|-|many|TRBV7-2
CASSPQPVSSYEQYF
TGTGCCAGCAGCCCACAACCGGTTAGCTCCTACGAGCAGTACTTC
>TRBJ2-6|TRBD1|many|TRBV6-5
CASSYLDRGSGANVLTF
TGTGCCAGCAGTTACTTGGACAGGGGTTCTGGGGCCAACGTCCTGACTTTC
>TRBJ2-7|-|-|TRBV27
CASSYGGRGYEQYF
TGTGCCAGCAGCTACGGGGGCCGAGGTTACGAGCAGTACTTC
>TRBJ2-7|TRBD1|many|TRBV27
CASSLQQGAREQYF
TGTGCCAGCAGTTTACAACAGGGGGCGCGCGAGCAGTACTTC
>TRBJ2-5|-|many|TRBV27
CASSLSRVRPETQYF
TGTGCCAGCAGTTTATCGAGGGTGAGGCCAGAGACCCAGTACTTC
>TRBJ1-4|-|-|TRBV27
CASSFSYNAQKLFF
TGTGCCAGCAGTTTTTCCTACAACGCCCAAAAACTGTTTTTT
>TRBJ2-7|TRBD1|many|TRBV20-1
CSARDSRVGGAYEQYF
TGCAGTGCTAGAGATTCCCGGGTAGGGGGCGCCTACGAGCAGTACTTC
>TRBJ1-1|-|few|TRBV5-1
CASSPSGTPSRTEAFF
TGCGCCAGCAGCCCCTCCGGGACCCCCTCGAGGACTGAAGCTTTCTTT
>TRBJ1-3|-|many|TRBV29-1
CSARDGHSGNTIYF
TGCAGCGCCCGGGACGGCCACTCTGGAAACACCATATATTTT
>TRBJ1-2|-|many|TRBV28
CASSFSTEGGYTF
TGTGCCAGCAGTTTTTCTACAGAGGGGGGCTACACCTTC
>TRBJ2-1|TRBD1|many|TRBV5-1
CASSWGTGAENEQFF
TGCGCCAGCAGCTGGGGGACAGGGGCGGAAAATGAGCAGTTCTTC
>TRBJ2-7|-|many|TRBV2
CASPKGRSRLDEQYF
TGTGCCAGTCCCAAGGGGCGGAGCCGCCTCGACGAGCAGTACTTC
>TRBJ1-5|-|many|TRBV12-3/TRBV12-4
CASSLLGRNQPQHF
TGTGCCAGCAGTCTGTTAGGACGCAATCAGCCCCAGCATTTT
>TRBJ2-7|-|few|TRBV19
CASSLRGFLSYEQYF
TGTGCCAGTAGTCTCCGAGGATTCCTGAGCTACGAGCAGTACTTC
>TRBJ2-1|-|many|TRBV15
CATSSESLVASSSYNEQFF
TGTGCCACCAGCAGTGAATCTCTAGTGGCGTCGAGCTCCTACAATGAGCAGTTCTTC
>TRBJ2-3|-|few|TRBV7-2
CASSFRAGASTDTQYF
TGTGCCAGCAGCTTTAGGGCCGGGGCTAGCACAGATACGCAGTATTTT
>TRBJ1-5|-|many|TRBV20-1
CSANPGPHQPQHF
TGCAGTGCCAACCCGGGACCCCATCAGCCCCAGCATTTT
>TRBJ1-5|TRBD1|many|TRBV4-1
CASSQDLPGQGGRNQPQHF
TGCGCCAGCAGCCAAGATCTCCCGGGACAGGGAGGTCGGAATCAGCCCCAGCATTTT
>TRBJ2-2|TRBD1|many|TRBV6-5
CASSPGRTGIGTGELFF
TGTGCCAGCAGCCCCGGAAGGACAGGGATAGGAACCGGGGAGCTGTTTTTT
>TRBJ1-1|-|many|TRBV9
CASSVGPAEAFF
TGTGCCAGCAGCGTGGGGCCTGCTGAAGCTTTCTTT
>TRBJ2-5|TRBD2|many|TRBV5-4
CASKGGRSQETQYF
TGTGCCAGCAAAGGCGGGAGAAGTCAAGAGACCCAGTACTTC
>TRBJ2-6|-|-|TRBV5-6
CASSSRGRVLSGANVLTF
TGTGCCAGCAGCTCCCGGGGCAGGGTTCTCTCTGGGGCCAACGTCCTGACTTTC
>TRBJ2-7|TRBD2|few|TRBV20-1
CSARGLAGVSYEQYF
TGCAGTGCAAGAGGACTAGCGGGAGTTTCCTACGAGCAGTACTTC
>TRBJ1-1|TRBD1|many|TRBV12-3/TRBV12-4
CASSFRTGGYTEAFF
TGTGCCAGCAGTTTTAGGACAGGGGGCTACACTGAAGCTTTCTTT